A selection of T cell receptor beta chains follows, all from one sample in a study of blood T cells in healthy people across ages. TCRdb re-called the 5' RACE reads through MiXCR, storing one row per CDR3 protein. Counted here are about 1,500,000 distinct CDR3 sequences, roughly 27% occurring once; the ten biggest clones make up over 7%. The sequencing input was blood. Source of these receptors: a woman aged 25 to 39 in good health. Each CDR3 is given with its conserved first and last residue. D genes are given only for firm matches. Expanded clones are given a class, and other clones once, few, many or no size at all.

>TRBJ1-4|TRBV20-1|NA|NA
CSALYCATSEKLFF
TGCAGTGCCTTGTACTGTGCAACTAGTGAAAAACTGTTTTTT
>TRBJ2-6|TRBV5-1|NA|few
CASSVQGAVGANVLTF
TGCGCCAGCAGCGTACAGGGAGCGGTGGGGGCCAACGTCCTGACTTTC
>TRBJ2-3|TRBV3-1|TRBD2|NA
CASSQVWTSSRTQYF
TGTGCCAGCAGCCAAGTTTGGACTAGTTCGAGGACGCAGTATTTT
>TRBJ1-1|TRBV27|NA|few
CASSGQFMNTEAFF
TGTGCCAGCAGCGGACAGTTCATGAACACTGAAGCTTTCTTT
>TRBJ1-2|TRBV5-6|NA|NA
CASSPRGANYGYTYNYGYTF
TGTGCCAGCAGCCCCAGGGGAGCTAACTATGGCTACACCTATAACTATGGCTACACCTTC
>TRBJ2-1|TRBV10-1|TRBD2|NA
CASSEGTSGRAAGNEQFF
TGCGCCAGCAGCGAAGGGACTAGCGGGAGGGCCGCGGGGAATGAGCAGTTCTTC
>TRBJ2-7|TRBV10-1|TRBD1|NA
CASTRFGTGGDEQYF
TGCGCCAGCACCCGGTTTGGGACAGGGGGAGATGAGCAGTACTTC
>TRBJ2-5|TRBV14|TRBD2|NA
CASSKGLGETQYF
TGTGCCAGCAGCAAGGGACTAGGAGAGACCCAGTACTTC
>TRBJ2-5|TRBV3-1|NA|NA
CASSAPGRETQYF
TGTGCCAGCAGCGCCCCAGGAAGAGAGACCCAGTACTTC
>TRBJ2-3|TRBV12-3/TRBV12-4|TRBD2|NA
CASSSTSANADTQYF
TGTGCCAGCAGTTCCACTAGCGCAAACGCAGATACGCAGTATTTT
>TRBJ1-4|TRBV12-3/TRBV12-4|TRBD1|NA
CASSFFRGRNEKPFF
TGTGCCAGCAGTTTTTTCAGGGGGAGGAATGAAAAACCGTTTTTT
>TRBJ2-7|TRBV20-1|NA|many
CSARGGQGAASSYEQYF
TGCAGTGCTAGAGGGGGGCAAGGGGCAGCGAGCTCCTACGAGCAGTACTTC
>TRBJ2-3|TRBV29-1|NA|few
CSVVARGLNTDTQYF
TGCAGCGTTGTAGCAAGGGGACTGAACACAGATACGCAGTATTTT
>TRBJ2-3|TRBV10-1|NA|few
CASKDSFTDTQYF
TGCGCCAGCAAGGACAGTTTTACAGATACGCAGTATTTT
>TRBJ2-1|TRBV7-2|NA|few
CASSFPAWYEQFF
TGTGCCAGCAGCTTTCCAGCCTGGTATGAGCAGTTCTTC
>TRBJ2-7|TRBV7-9|NA|few
CASSGSSNYYEQYF
TGTGCCAGCAGCGGATCTTCGAACTACTACGAGCAGTACTTC
>TRBJ1-2|TRBV3-1|TRBD1|NA
CASSLRQGSDGYTF
TGTGCCAGCAGCCTAAGACAGGGCTCGGATGGCTACACCTTC
>TRBJ2-3|TRBV7-8|NA|NA
CATRSGGGDTQYF
TGTGCCACCAGGTCGGGGGGCGGAGATACGCAGTATTTT
>TRBJ2-1|TRBV9|NA|NA
CANSVDPGSPLEQFF
TGTGCCAACAGCGTAGATCCGGGGTCTCCTCTTGAGCAGTTCTTC
>TRBJ2-1|TRBV10-3|TRBD1|NA
CAGGTGTRREQFF
TGTGCCGGCGGGACAGGGACGCGGCGGGAGCAGTTCTTC
>TRBJ1-6|TRBV5-6|TRBD1|few
CASSSDRGRNSPLHF
TGTGCCAGCAGCTCAGACAGGGGGCGGAACTCACCCCTCCACTTT
>TRBJ2-7|TRBV7-9|TRBD2|many
CASSLEASGGYEQYF
TGTGCCAGCAGCTTAGAGGCTAGCGGGGGCTACGAGCAGTACTTC
>TRBJ2-5|TRBV15|TRBD1|many
CATQSLDRVGETQYF
TGTGCCACTCAGTCTTTGGACAGGGTGGGGGAGACCCAGTACTTC
>TRBJ1-2|TRBV20-1|TRBD1|NA
CSARGGDRGFYGYTF
TGCAGTGCTAGAGGGGGGGACAGGGGGTTTTATGGCTACACCTTC
>TRBJ2-7|TRBV5-1|TRBD1|many
CASSLSSGGVSYEQYF
TGCGCCAGCAGCTTGTCGTCAGGGGGTGTCTCCTACGAGCAGTACTTC
>TRBJ1-4|TRBV6-5|NA|NA
CASSYSKTTNEKLFF
TGTGCCAGCAGTTACAGCAAGACAACTAATGAAAAACTGTTTTTT
>TRBJ2-1|TRBV5-6|TRBD1|NA
CASSSDRGSSYNEQFF
TGTGCCAGCAGCTCGGACAGGGGGAGCTCCTACAATGAGCAGTTCTTC
>TRBJ2-5|TRBV30|NA|NA
CAGRTNVEETQYF
TGTGCCGGGAGAACGAACGTTGAAGAGACCCAGTACTTC
>TRBJ2-3|TRBV5-1|TRBD2|NA
CASSLYSGESTDTQYF
TGCGCCAGCAGCTTATATAGCGGGGAGAGCACAGATACTCAGTATTTT
>TRBJ2-5|TRBV6-6|NA|NA
CASSYSAREWETQYF
TGTGCCAGCAGTTACTCCGCTAGGGAGTGGGAGACCCAGTACTTC
>TRBJ2-7|TRBV7-8|TRBD2|NA
CASSFLAGASYEQYF
TGTGCCAGCAGTTTCCTAGCGGGAGCTTCCTACGAGCAGTACTTC
>TRBJ1-1|TRBV12-3/TRBV12-4|NA|NA
CASSPPPDYTEAFF
TGTGCCAGCAGTCCCCCCCCAGATTACACTGAAGCTTTCTTT
>TRBJ2-1|TRBV10-3|TRBD2|NA
CTIAEGVGGNEQFF
TGTACCATCGCGGAGGGAGTGGGAGGGAATGAGCAGTTCTTC
>TRBJ2-3|TRBV12-3/TRBV12-4|TRBD1|NA
CASRPTGSRADTQYF
TGTGCCAGCAGGCCGACAGGGAGTAGGGCAGATACGCAGTATTTT
>TRBJ2-5|TRBV25-1|TRBD1|few
CASSEGAPVRETQYF
TGTGCCAGCAGCGAGGGGGCGCCGGTAAGGGAGACCCAGTACTTC
>TRBJ2-5|TRBV5-5|NA|NA
CASSLSVQVKETQYF
TGTGCCAGCAGCTTATCCGTGCAAGTAAAAGAGACCCAGTACTTC
>TRBJ1-3|TRBV6-5|NA|few
CATRGTAGNTIYF
TGTGCCACCCGAGGGACGGCAGGAAACACCATATATTTT
>TRBJ2-7|TRBV7-2|TRBD1|NA
CASAGQGAIEQYF
TGTGCCAGCGCGGGACAGGGGGCGATTGAGCAGTACTTC
>TRBJ2-3|TRBV3-1|TRBD2|NA
CASSQDYRVAGGPNTDTQYF
TGTGCCAGCAGCCAAGATTATCGGGTAGCGGGGGGGCCGAACACAGATACGCAGTATTTT
>TRBJ2-3|TRBV4-3|NA|few
CASSLSQVRDTQYF
TGCGCCAGCAGCCTAAGTCAAGTGAGGGATACGCAGTATTTT
>TRBJ2-7|TRBV4-3|TRBD1|many
CASSPQGADYEQYF
TGCGCCAGCAGCCCGCAGGGGGCCGACTACGAGCAGTACTTC
>TRBJ2-2|TRBV12-3/TRBV12-4|NA|few
CASSMGAFELFF
TGTGCCAGCAGTATGGGAGCTTTCGAGCTGTTTTTT
>TRBJ2-2|TRBV4-3|NA|NA
CASSLESYRAGPGELFF
TGCGCCAGCAGCCTCGAGTCCTACAGGGCCGGACCCGGGGAGCTGTTTTTT
>TRBJ2-5|TRBV5-1|NA|NA
CASSSDLIQETQYF
TGCGCCAGCAGCTCGGACCTTATTCAAGAGACCCAGTACTTC
>TRBJ2-4|TRBV2|NA|few
CASSERSSKNIQYF
TGTGCCAGCAGTGAGCGGTCGTCCAAAAACATTCAGTACTTC
>TRBJ2-1|TRBV15|TRBD1|NA
CATSSDRGAYNEQFF
TGTGCCACCAGCAGTGACAGGGGGGCCTACAATGAGCAGTTCTTC
>TRBJ2-1|TRBV5-1|NA|NA
CASSLVSRGGEQFF
TGCGCCAGCAGCTTGGTAAGCCGGGGCGGGGAGCAGTTCTTC
>TRBJ1-2|TRBV20-1|NA|few
CNAAKTGTDYGYTF
TGCAATGCGGCCAAAACCGGGACGGACTATGGCTACACCTTC
>TRBJ1-4|TRBV6-2/TRBV6-3|NA|few
CASSYRGPVRKGRDNEKLFF
TGTGCCAGCAGTTACCGGGGACCCGTTAGGAAGGGAAGGGACAATGAAAAACTGTTTTTT
>TRBJ1-4|TRBV4-1|NA|few
CASSQDGDINEKLFF
TGCGCCAGCAGCCAAGATGGAGACATAAACGAAAAACTGTTTTTT
>TRBJ2-2|TRBV4-1|TRBD2|once
CASSQEPGLATANTGELFF
TGCGCCAGCAGCCAAGAACCGGGACTAGCGACCGCGAACACCGGGGAGCTGTTTTTT
>TRBJ2-1|TRBV6-2/TRBV6-3|NA|NA
CASNRIGEQFF
TGTGCCAGCAATCGGATAGGCGAGCAGTTCTTC
>TRBJ2-7|TRBV28|NA|few
CASSGGRWTSYEQYF
TGTGCCAGCAGTGGGGGACGGTGGACCTCCTACGAGCAGTACTTC
>TRBJ1-4|TRBV28|NA|few
CASSFAGLNEKLFF
TGTGCCAGCAGTTTCGCAGGGTTGAATGAAAAACTGTTTTTT
>TRBJ2-7|TRBV15|NA|NA
CATSRGGRSEQYF
TGTGCCACCAGCAGAGGCGGCAGGAGCGAGCAGTACTTC